The next 6 T cell receptor beta chains were all read from a single sample in a study of cytomegalovirus exposure and HLA in healthy donors (dated by TCRdb to about 2017). Receptor libraries were prepared by the immunoSEQ multiplex PCR assay. The multiplex PCR relied on a mix of 60 forward primers for TCR Vbeta segments and 13 reverse primers for TCR Jbeta segments. TCRdb took this table from immuneACCESS and kept in-frame rearrangements with V and J called. Such tables lack part of the clones; where checked against another copy, unresolved V genes explain under half of the gap, and the rest is unexplained. The sample records fewer than 200,000 clones, around 86% of which are singletons. The top ten clones comprise 1.6% of the sample. The sample was PBMCs. These receptors were collected from a man aged 45-60 years in good health and CMV-seronegative.

This clone has only one observation. V and J are TRBV28 and TRBJ1-5; 7 nucleotides match TRBD1. The CDR3 length is 17 residues. Germline V lookup: CDR1 MDHEN, CDR2 SYDVKM. J was trimmed by 8 bases and V by 3 bases; bases with no gene match: 16. The CDR3 loop reads CASSFYRDRGDAKPQHF. Written as DNA, the CDR3 is TGTGCCAGCAGTTTCTACCGGGACAGAGGGGATGCGAAGCCCCAGCATTTT.

This clone was observed once. V gene TRBV7-9 combines with J gene TRBJ2-1, with D possibly being TRBD2 (6 bases). CDR3 length: 14 residues. CDR1 and CDR2 (germline): SEHNR, FQNEAQ (reference sequence). The V gene lost 6 bases and the J gene lost 5 bases, with 14 bases spanning the gap. In nucleotides, the CDR3 is TGTGCCAGCAGGGGGCGGGACTTAAACAATGAGCAGTTCTTC. This translates into CASRGRDLNNEQFF.

This chain joins TRBV30 and TRBJ2-5; 9 bases are shared with TRBD2. J lost 5 bases, V lost 7 bases, and 5 bases had no gene match. Per germline, CDR1 GTSNPN and CDR2 SVGIG (reference sequence). The CDR3 contains 12 residues. The CDR3 protein is CASAGGGETQYF. DNA of the CDR3: TGTGCCTCTGCGGGAGGGGGGGAGACCCAGTACTTC.

Remarks on this clone: One junction end does not reproduce the germline sequence, and a read error may be involved. The chain joins TRBV2 to TRBJ2-3; possibly TRBD1 for D (7 bases). From germline, CDR1 is SNHLY and CDR2 FYNNEI. The CDR3 length is 14 residues. The CDR3 protein is CASIYQGGTNTQYF. In DNA form, the CDR3 reads TGTGCCAGCATCTACCAGGGGGGCACAAATACGCAGTATTTT. The full variable domain, with the rest looked up from reference TRBV2 and TRBJ2-3, is EPEVTQTPSHQVTQMGQEVILRCVPISNHLYFYWYRQILGQKVEFLVSFYNNEISEKSEIFDDQFSVERPDGSNFTLKIRSTKLEDSAMYFCASIYQGGTNTQYFGPGTRLTVL.

V usage is TRBV21-1 and J usage is TRBJ1-5. TRBV21-1 is assigned pseudogene status. This CDR3 comprises 15 residues. The CDR3 nucleotides are TGTGCCAGCAGCAAAGGGCGGGACCGCAATCAGCCCCAGCATTTT. Protein product: CASSKGRDRNQPQHF.

The rearrangement joins TRBV19 to TRBJ2-3; no firm D call. V was trimmed by 5 bases and J by 3 bases, leaving 9 bases between them. Germline CDR1 is LNHDA and CDR2 is SQIVND (reference sequence). The CDR3 is 13 residues long. The CDR3 bases are TGTGCCAGTAGTTCCTCCGGGACAGATACGCAGTATTTT. This sequence encodes CASSSSGTDTQYF.